Listed below are T cell receptor beta chains from one sample, sequenced in a study of kidney transplant recipient with SARS-CoV-2 infection. One entry per CDR3 protein, called by TCRdb with MiXCR from the reads. This table holds fewer than 250,000 distinct CDR3 sequences, more than 25% found once. Sequences were derived from a blood sample, sampled at baseline and on day 111 from a kidney transplant recipient. Receptors originate from a male patient aged 25-45 years who had COVID-19 and was a kidney transplant recipient. Some T cells may possibly be graft donor cells. The conserved cysteine and the conserved F or W are not part of the CDR3 here.

j_gene: TRBJ2-3
v_gene: TRBV19
CDR3aa: ASSIENRDADTQY

j_gene: TRBJ1-6
v_gene: TRBV5-4
CDR3aa: ASSLEQGPSPSYNSPLH

j_gene: TRBJ1-6
v_gene: TRBV30
CDR3aa: AWSREGGSPLH

j_gene: TRBJ2-2
v_gene: TRBV2
CDR3aa: ASSDHGGKPTGELF

j_gene: TRBJ1-2
v_gene: TRBV6-6
CDR3aa: AGDGGLYGYT

j_gene: TRBJ1-6
v_gene: TRBV12-3/TRBV12-4
CDR3aa: ASSPPGQAVAALH

j_gene: TRBJ2-5
v_gene: TRBV10-2
CDR3aa: ASRSETQY

j_gene: TRBJ2-1
v_gene: TRBV9
CDR3aa: ASSVAQSSSYNEQF

j_gene: TRBJ2-5
v_gene: TRBV27
CDR3aa: ASSSLRDRRETQY

j_gene: TRBJ2-1
v_gene: TRBV27
CDR3aa: ASSLASGLANEQF

j_gene: TRBJ2-1
v_gene: TRBV20-1
CDR3aa: SARHRAKGGNEQF

j_gene: TRBJ1-5
v_gene: TRBV2
CDR3aa: AIRGKQPQH

j_gene: TRBJ2-3
v_gene: TRBV5-1
CDR3aa: ASSPDARGDTQY

j_gene: TRBJ1-2
v_gene: TRBV5-1
CDR3aa: ASSGKSVRKTYGYT

j_gene: TRBJ1-1
v_gene: TRBV5-1
CDR3aa: ASSAGTGLNTEAF

j_gene: TRBJ2-5
v_gene: TRBV6-8
CDR3aa: ASSFKRRETQY

j_gene: TRBJ2-5
v_gene: TRBV18
CDR3aa: ASSPRLAGQETQY

j_gene: TRBJ2-7
v_gene: TRBV9
CDR3aa: ASSVLAGNYEQY

j_gene: TRBJ2-7
v_gene: TRBV5-1
CDR3aa: ASSPRPSRTGWTYEQY

j_gene: TRBJ1-1
v_gene: TRBV20-1
CDR3aa: SGQGGTEAF

j_gene: TRBJ2-1
v_gene: TRBV9
CDR3aa: ASGKMDNEQF

j_gene: TRBJ2-7
v_gene: TRBV27
CDR3aa: ASSLRLRDIEQY

j_gene: TRBJ2-1
v_gene: TRBV24-1
CDR3aa: ATSRASGMNEQF

j_gene: TRBJ2-1
v_gene: TRBV9
CDR3aa: ASSVTGGLDKGEQF

j_gene: TRBJ1-2
v_gene: TRBV20-1
CDR3aa: SARFPGQGIYGYT

j_gene: TRBJ2-7
v_gene: TRBV30
CDR3aa: AWRFGQGRPEQY

j_gene: TRBJ2-3
v_gene: TRBV19
CDR3aa: ASSGPDSDTQY

j_gene: TRBJ2-2
v_gene: TRBV18
CDR3aa: ASSSTGNTGELF

j_gene: TRBJ2-3
v_gene: TRBV11-3
CDR3aa: ASSLTLAGASTDTQY

j_gene: TRBJ2-1
v_gene: TRBV5-6
CDR3aa: ASSLAGTSSYNEQF

j_gene: TRBJ2-5
v_gene: TRBV5-8
CDR3aa: ASSLGGTDQETQY

j_gene: TRBJ2-6
v_gene: TRBV2
CDR3aa: ASSEGPPGANVLT

j_gene: TRBJ2-3
v_gene: TRBV28
CDR3aa: ASSGLAGEPRTDTQY

j_gene: TRBJ1-2
v_gene: TRBV5-1
CDR3aa: ASSPDYYGYT

j_gene: TRBJ1-2
v_gene: TRBV7-5
CDR3aa: ISVPETPAEVGKTYGYT

j_gene: TRBJ1-5
v_gene: TRBV12-5
CDR3aa: ASGLVELTLGGMWSQPQH

j_gene: TRBJ1-5
v_gene: TRBV12-3/TRBV12-4
CDR3aa: ASSQTGKGNQPQH

j_gene: TRBJ1-2
v_gene: TRBV24-1
CDR3aa: ATSSSISTRKTYGYT

j_gene: TRBJ2-3
v_gene: TRBV21-1
CDR3aa: ASRKDIATVMQDTQY

j_gene: TRBJ1-1
v_gene: TRBV3-1
CDR3aa: ASSQEGGAGVSEAF

j_gene: TRBJ1-2
v_gene: TRBV5-4
CDR3aa: ASTYFVPGKTYGCT

j_gene: TRBJ1-1
v_gene: TRBV27
CDR3aa: ASSLRQEGLRNTEAF

j_gene: TRBJ1-1
v_gene: TRBV9
CDR3aa: ASSSTGGGYTEAF

j_gene: TRBJ2-2
v_gene: TRBV30
CDR3aa: AWSVLAGTGELF

j_gene: TRBJ1-5
v_gene: TRBV27
CDR3aa: ASSQTSGNQPQH

j_gene: TRBJ2-1
v_gene: TRBV7-2
CDR3aa: ASSLRTSGGDEQF

j_gene: TRBJ1-6
v_gene: TRBV28
CDR3aa: ASGPSQGRAG

j_gene: TRBJ2-7
v_gene: TRBV13
CDR3aa: ASSSRLAGHEQY

j_gene: TRBJ2-1
v_gene: TRBV2
CDR3aa: AFQLRGGRAIKQF

j_gene: TRBJ1-2
v_gene: TRBV6-1
CDR3aa: ASSNKPGGRKTYGYT

j_gene: TRBJ1-1
v_gene: TRBV14
CDR3aa: ASSQVMGGVTQVNTEAF